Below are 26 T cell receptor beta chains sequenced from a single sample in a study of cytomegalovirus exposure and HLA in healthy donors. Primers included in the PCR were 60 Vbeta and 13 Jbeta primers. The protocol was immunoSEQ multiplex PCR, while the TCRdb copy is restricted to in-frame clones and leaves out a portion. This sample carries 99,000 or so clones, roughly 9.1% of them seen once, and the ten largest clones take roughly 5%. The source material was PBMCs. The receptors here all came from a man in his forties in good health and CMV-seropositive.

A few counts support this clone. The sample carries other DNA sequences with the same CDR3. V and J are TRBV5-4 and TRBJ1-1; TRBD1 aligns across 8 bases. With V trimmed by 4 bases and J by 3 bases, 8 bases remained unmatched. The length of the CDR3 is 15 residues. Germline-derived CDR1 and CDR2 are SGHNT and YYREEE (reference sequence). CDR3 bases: TGTGCCAGCAGCACGGCAGGGGGCAAGGACACTGAAGCTTTCTTT. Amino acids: CASSTAGGKDTEAFF.

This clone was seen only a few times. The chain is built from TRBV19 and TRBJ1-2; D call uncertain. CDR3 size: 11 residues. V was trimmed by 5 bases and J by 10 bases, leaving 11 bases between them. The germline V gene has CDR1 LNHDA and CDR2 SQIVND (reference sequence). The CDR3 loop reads CASSAAGFYTF. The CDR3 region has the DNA TGTGCCAGTAGTGCCGCCGGGTTCTACACCTTC.

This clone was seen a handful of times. CDR3 coding DNA: TGCGCCAGCAGCTTGGCCTCAGGGGGGCCAGATACGCAGTATTTT. Amino acid sequence: CASSLASGGPDTQYF. This chain connects TRBV5-1 to TRBJ2-3, with a tentative D call TRBD1 (7 bases). V lost 0 bases, J lost 4 bases, and 12 bases lay in between. CDR3 length: 15 residues. CDR1 is SGHRS, CDR2 YFSETQ, per germline.

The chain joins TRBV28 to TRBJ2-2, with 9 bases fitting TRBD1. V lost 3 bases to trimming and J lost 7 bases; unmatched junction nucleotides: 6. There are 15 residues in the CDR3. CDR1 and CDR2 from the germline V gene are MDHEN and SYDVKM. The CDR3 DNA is TGTGCCAGCAGTTTGTCGGACAGGGGTAGCGGGGAGCTGTTTTTT. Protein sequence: CASSLSDRGSGELFF. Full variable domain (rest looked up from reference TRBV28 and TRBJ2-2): DVKVTQSSRYLVKRTGEKVFLECVQDMDHENMFWYRQDPGLGLRLIYFSYDVKMKEKGDIPEGYSVSREKKERFSLILESASTNQTSMYLCASSLSDRGSGELFFGEGSRLTVL.

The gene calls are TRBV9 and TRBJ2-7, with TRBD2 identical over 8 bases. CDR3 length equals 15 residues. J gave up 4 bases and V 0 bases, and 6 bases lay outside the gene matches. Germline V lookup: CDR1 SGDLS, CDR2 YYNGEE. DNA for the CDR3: TGTGCCAGCAGCGTAGCTTCCGGGAGGGCTTACGAGCAGTACTTC. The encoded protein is CASSVASGRAYEQYF.

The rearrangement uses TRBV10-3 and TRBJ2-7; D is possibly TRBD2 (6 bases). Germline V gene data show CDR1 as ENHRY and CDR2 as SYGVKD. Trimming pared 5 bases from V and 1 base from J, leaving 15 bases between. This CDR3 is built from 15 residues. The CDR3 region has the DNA TGTGCCATCAGTCGGGGACTTGCGAATTCCTACGAGCAGTACTTC. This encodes CAISRGLANSYEQYF.

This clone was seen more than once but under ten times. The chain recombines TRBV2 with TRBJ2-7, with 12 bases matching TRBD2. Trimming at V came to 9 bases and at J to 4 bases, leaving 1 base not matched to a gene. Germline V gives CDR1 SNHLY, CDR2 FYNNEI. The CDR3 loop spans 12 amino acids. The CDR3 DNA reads TGTGCCAGTGGGACTAGCGGGTACGAGCAGTACTTC. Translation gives CASGTSGYEQYF.

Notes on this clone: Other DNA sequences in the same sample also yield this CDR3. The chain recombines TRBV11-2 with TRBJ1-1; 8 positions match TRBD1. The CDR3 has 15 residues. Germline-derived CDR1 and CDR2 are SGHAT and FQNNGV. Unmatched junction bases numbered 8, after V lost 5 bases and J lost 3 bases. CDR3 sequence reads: CASSLRTGWDTEAFF. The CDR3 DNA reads TGTGCCAGCAGCCTGAGGACAGGGTGGGACACTGAAGCTTTCTTT.

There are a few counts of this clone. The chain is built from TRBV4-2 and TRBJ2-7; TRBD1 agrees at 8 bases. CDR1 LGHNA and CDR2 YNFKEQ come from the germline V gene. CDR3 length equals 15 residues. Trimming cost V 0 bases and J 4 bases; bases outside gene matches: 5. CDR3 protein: CASSQERQGAYEQYF. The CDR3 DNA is TGTGCCAGCAGCCAAGAACGGCAGGGGGCGTACGAGCAGTACTTC.

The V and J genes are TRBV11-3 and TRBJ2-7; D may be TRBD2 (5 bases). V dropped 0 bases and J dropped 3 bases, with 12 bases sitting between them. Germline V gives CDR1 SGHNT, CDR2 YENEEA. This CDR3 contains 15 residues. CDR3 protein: CASSLDRIRGYEQYF. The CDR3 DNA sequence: TGTGCCAGCAGCTTAGATCGAATTCGGGGCTACGAGCAGTACTTC.

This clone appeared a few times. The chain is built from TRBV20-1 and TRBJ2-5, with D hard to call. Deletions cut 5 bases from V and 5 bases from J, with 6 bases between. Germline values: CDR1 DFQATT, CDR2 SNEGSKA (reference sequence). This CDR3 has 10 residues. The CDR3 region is CSALEETQYF. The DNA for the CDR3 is TGCAGTGCTCTTGAGGAGACCCAGTACTTC.

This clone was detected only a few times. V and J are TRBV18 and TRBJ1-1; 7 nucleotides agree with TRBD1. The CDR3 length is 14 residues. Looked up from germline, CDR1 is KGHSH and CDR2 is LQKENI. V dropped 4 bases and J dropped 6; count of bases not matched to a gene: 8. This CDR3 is CASSRGQVESEAFF. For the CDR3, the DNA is TGTGCCAGCTCACGAGGACAGGTAGAATCTGAAGCTTTCTTT.

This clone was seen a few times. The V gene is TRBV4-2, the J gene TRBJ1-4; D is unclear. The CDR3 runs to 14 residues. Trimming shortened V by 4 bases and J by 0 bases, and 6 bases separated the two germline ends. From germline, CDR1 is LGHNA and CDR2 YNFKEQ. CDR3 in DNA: TGTGCCAGCAGCCCGACTACAACTAATGAAAAACTGTTTTTT. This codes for CASSPTTTNEKLFF.

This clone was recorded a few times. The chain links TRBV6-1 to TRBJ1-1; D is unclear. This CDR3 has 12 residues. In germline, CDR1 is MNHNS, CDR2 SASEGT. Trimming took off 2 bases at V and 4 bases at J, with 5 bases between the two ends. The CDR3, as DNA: TGTGCCAGCAGTGAACACATCACTGAAGCTTTCTTT. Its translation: CASSEHITEAFF.

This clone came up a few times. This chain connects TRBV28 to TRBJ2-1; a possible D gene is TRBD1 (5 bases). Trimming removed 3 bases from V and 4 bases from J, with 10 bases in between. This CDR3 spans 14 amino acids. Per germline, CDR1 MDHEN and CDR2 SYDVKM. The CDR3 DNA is TGTGCCAGCAGTTTTCCCAGGGTATACAATGAGCAGTTCTTC. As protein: CASSFPRVYNEQFF.

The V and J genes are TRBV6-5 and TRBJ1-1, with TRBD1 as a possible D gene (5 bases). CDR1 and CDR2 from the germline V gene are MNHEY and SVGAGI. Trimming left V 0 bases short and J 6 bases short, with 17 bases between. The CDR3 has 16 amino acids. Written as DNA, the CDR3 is TGTGCCAGCAGTTACTCGATAAGGGGAGGGTTGGCTGAAGCTTTCTTT. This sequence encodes CASSYSIRGGLAEAFF.

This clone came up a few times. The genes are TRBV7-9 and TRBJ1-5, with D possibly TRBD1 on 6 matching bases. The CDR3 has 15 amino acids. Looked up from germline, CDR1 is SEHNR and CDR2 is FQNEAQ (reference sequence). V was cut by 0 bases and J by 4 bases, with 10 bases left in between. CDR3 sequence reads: CASSLARRGNQPQHF. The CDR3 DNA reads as TGTGCCAGCAGCTTAGCCCGTAGGGGGAATCAGCCCCAGCATTTT.

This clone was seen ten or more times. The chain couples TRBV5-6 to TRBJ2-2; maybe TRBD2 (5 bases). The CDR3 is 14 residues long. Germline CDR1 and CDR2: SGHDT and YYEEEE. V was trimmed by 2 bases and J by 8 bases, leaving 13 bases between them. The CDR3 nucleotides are TGTGCCAGCAGCTTTGGCGGCGGAGGTGGGGAGCTGTTTTTT. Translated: CASSFGGGGGELFF. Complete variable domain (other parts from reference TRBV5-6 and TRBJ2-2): DAGVTQSPTHLIKTRGQQVTLRCSPKSGHDTVSWYQQALGQGPQFIFQYYEEEERQRGNFPDRFSGHQFPNYSSELNVNALLLGDSALYLCASSFGGGGGELFFGEGSRLTVL.

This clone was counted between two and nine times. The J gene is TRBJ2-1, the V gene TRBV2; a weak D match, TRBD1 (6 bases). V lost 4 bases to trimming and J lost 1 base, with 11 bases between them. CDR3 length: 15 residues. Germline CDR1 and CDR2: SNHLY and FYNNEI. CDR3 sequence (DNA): TGTGCCAGCAGTGGAGGGGGAAGGTCCTACAATGAGCAGTTCTTC. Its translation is CASSGGGRSYNEQFF.

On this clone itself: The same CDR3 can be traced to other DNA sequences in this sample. CDR3 DNA: TGTGCCTACCAGACTAGCGGAAAACGAAACATTCAGTACTTC. Protein product: CAYQTSGKRNIQYF. The gene calls are TRBV30 and TRBJ2-4, with 9 bases lining up with TRBD2. Trimming cost V 7 bases and J 6 bases; bases outside gene matches: 10. In germline, CDR1 is GTSNPN, CDR2 SVGIG (reference sequence). The CDR3 runs to 14 residues.

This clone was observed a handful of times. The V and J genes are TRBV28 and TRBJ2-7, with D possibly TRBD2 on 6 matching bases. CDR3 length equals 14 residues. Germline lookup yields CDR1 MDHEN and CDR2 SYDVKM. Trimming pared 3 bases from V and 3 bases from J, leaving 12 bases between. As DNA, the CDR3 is TGTGCCAGCAGTTTCGGGGAGGTAGGCTACGAGCAGTACTTC. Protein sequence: CASSFGEVGYEQYF. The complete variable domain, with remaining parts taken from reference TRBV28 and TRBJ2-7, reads DVKVTQSSRYLVKRTGEKVFLECVQDMDHENMFWYRQDPGLGLRLIYFSYDVKMKEKGDIPEGYSVSREKKERFSLILESASTNQTSMYLCASSFGEVGYEQYFGPGTRLTVT.

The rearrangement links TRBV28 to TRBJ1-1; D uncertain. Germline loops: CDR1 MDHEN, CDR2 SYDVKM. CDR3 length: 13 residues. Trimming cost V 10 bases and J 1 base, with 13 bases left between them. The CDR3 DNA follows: TGTGCCACCTCTGGAGGGTGGAACACTGAAGCTTTCTTT. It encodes CATSGGWNTEAFF.

The CDR3, as DNA: TGCGCCAGCAGCCGCGTGACAGGGGGCACGAACACTGAAGCTTTCTTT. Protein product: CASSRVTGGTNTEAFF. The chain joins TRBV4-1 to TRBJ1-1; the match to TRBD1 covers 10 bases. Germline V gene sequence: CDR1 MGHRA, CDR2 YSYEKL. CDR3 size: 16 residues. V lost 4 bases, J lost 1 base, and 6 bases stayed unmatched.

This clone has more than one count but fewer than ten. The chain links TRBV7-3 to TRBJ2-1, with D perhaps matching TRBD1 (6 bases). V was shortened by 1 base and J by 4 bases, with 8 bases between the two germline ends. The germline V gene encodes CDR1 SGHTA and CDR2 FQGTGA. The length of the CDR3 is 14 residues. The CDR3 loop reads CASSLKGQYNEQFF. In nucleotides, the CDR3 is TGTGCCAGCAGCTTAAAAGGACAGTACAATGAGCAGTTCTTC.

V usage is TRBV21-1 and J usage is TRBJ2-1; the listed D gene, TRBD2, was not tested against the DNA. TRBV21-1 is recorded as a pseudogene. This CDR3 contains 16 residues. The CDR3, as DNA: TGTGCCAGCACCCCAAGGGAGGTAGCGGGAGTGTATGAGCAGTTCTTC. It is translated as CASTPREVAGVYEQFF.

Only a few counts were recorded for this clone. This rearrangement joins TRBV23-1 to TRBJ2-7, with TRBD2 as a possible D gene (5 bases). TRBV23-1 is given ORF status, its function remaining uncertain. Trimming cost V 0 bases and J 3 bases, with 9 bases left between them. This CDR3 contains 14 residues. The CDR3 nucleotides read TGCGCCAGCAGTCAATCGACTAAGGGCTACGAGCAGTACTTC. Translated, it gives CASSQSTKGYEQYF.